This T cell receptor (beta chain) is drawn from a study of regulatory T cells in long-lasting Graves disease. Overall study context: Patients met the persistent Graves' disease definition after over 5 years of antithyroid drugs with positive TSH receptor antibodies.

A remark on this clonotype: Its specificity is not known.

Study-wide results and limits: The work looked only at peripheral blood and did not look at thyroid tissue. Less diverse TCR repertoires were seen in persistent Graves' patients than in newly diagnosed ones.

TCR beta libraries were built with iRepertoire HTBI primers and Arm-PCR of CDR3 regions. In TCRdb, the multiplex PCR reads were re-called with MiXCR into one record per CDR3 protein. Found here are 700,000 or so distinct CDR3 sequences, about 32% of them singletons; the top ten hold around 42%. The CDR3 is 18 amino acids. Germline V gives CDR1 SGHTA, CDR2 FQGNSA. Trimming removed 1 base from V and 0 bases from J; junction bases left unmatched: 9. As for time point: persistent/refractory GD, antithyroid drugs over 5 years with positive TRAb. From RNA extracted from PBMCs, the TCR library was made. Patients were enrolled at an endocrinology department in Xi'an, China.

This TCR was sampled from a female donor with Graves disease. The input for sequencing was peripheral blood mononuclear cells (PBMCs), taken when the disease was refractory, from a patient treated with antithyroid drugs. The V call is TRBV7-2, the J call TRBJ2-4, with 7 bases identical to TRBD1. DNA of the CDR3: TGTGCCAGCAGCTTAGTAGACAGGGCAGCCCTAGCCAAAAACATTCAGTACTTC. As protein: CASSLVDRAALAKNIQYF.